These 8 T cell receptor beta chains were all obtained from the same sample, sequenced in a study of blood T cell repertoires in COVID-19. Sequenced by immunoSEQ multiplex PCR; TCRdb stores in-frame clones only, minus some. The sample has around 360,000 clones; about 90% are singletons. Material: PBMCs or T cells enriched from blood (not recorded which). These receptors were obtained from a woman under 40 who had recovered from COVID-19.

The rearrangement joins TRBV4-1 to TRBJ2-1; 8 bases agree with TRBD1. CDR1 and CDR2 from the germline V gene are MGHRA and YSYEKL. CDR3 length: 17 residues. Trimming removed 0 bases from V and 4 bases from J; junction bases left unmatched: 8. CDR3 amino acids: CASSQDITRTGYNEQFF. The DNA for the CDR3 is TGCGCCAGCAGCCAAGATATCACGAGGACAGGGTACAATGAGCAGTTCTTC.

The chain is built from TRBV4-2 and TRBJ2-2; D is unresolved. V shed 2 bases and J shed 4 bases, with 8 bases lying between them. CDR1 is LGHNA and CDR2 is YNFKEQ in the germline V gene. There are 14 residues in the CDR3. CDR3 region: CASSQRHSTGELFF. The CDR3 nucleotides are TGTGCCAGCAGCCAACGACACAGCACCGGGGAGCTGTTTTTT.

This chain connects TRBV7-8 to TRBJ2-7; D is perhaps TRBD2 (8 bases). Per the germline V gene, CDR1 is SGHVS and CDR2 is FQNEAQ. The CDR3 loop spans 15 amino acids. The germline V and J ends were trimmed by 5 bases and 3 bases, with 17 bases remaining between them. CDR3 bases: TGTGCCAGCAGCCCGGGAGGGACAGCTTTCTACGAGCAGTACTTC. As protein: CASSPGGTAFYEQYF.

The chain is built from TRBV28 and TRBJ1-2; possible D gene TRBD1, 6 bases. The CDR3 length is 14 residues. V lost 6 bases, J lost 3 bases, and 14 bases lay in between. Germline CDR1 MDHEN, CDR2 SYDVKM. The DNA for the CDR3 is TGTGCCAGCAGGAACAGGGTCCTGGACTATGGCTACACCTTC. Its protein is CASRNRVLDYGYTF.

This clone was observed once. Distinct nucleotide sequences in the sample also encode this CDR3. This chain joins TRBV3-1 (or the pseudogene TRBV3-2) and TRBJ2-7; D possibly corresponds to TRBD2 (5 bases). The germline V gene has CDR1 LGHDT and CDR2 YNNKEL (reference sequence). Trimming shortened V by 0 bases and J by 4 bases, and 7 bases separated the two germline ends. The CDR3 totals 13 residues. In DNA, the CDR3 is TGTGCCAGCAGCCAAGATGGCGGGTACGAGCAGTACTTC. The encoded protein is CASSQDGGYEQYF.

This rearrangement joins TRBV19 to TRBJ2-1, with 12 bases lining up with TRBD2. Germline V gene sequence: CDR1 LNHDA, CDR2 SQIVND (reference sequence). V was clipped by 4 bases and J by 10 bases; unmatched bases: 14. The CDR3 extends over 17 amino acids. DNA of the CDR3: TGTGCCAGTAGTAATTACCTGACTAGCGGGAGAGGGAAGGAGCAGTTCTTC. This codes for CASSNYLTSGRGKEQFF.

The rearrangement uses TRBV19 and TRBJ2-3; tentative D call: TRBD2 (6 bases). Trimming left V 5 bases short and J 2 bases short, with 20 bases between. This CDR3 contains 17 residues. Germline lookup yields CDR1 LNHDA and CDR2 SQIVND (reference sequence). The CDR3 region is CASSPSTRDWNTDTQYF. In nucleotides, the CDR3 is TGTGCCAGTAGTCCGTCGACCCGGGACTGGAACACAGATACGCAGTATTTT.

This clone was found once. The chain is built from TRBV6-1 and TRBJ2-7, with D perhaps TRBD2 (6 bases). The germline gives CDR1 MNHNS, CDR2 SASEGT. V was shortened by 3 bases and J by 3 bases, with 9 bases between the two germline ends. The CDR3 consists of 13 residues. In DNA form, the CDR3 reads TGTGCCAGCAGTGAGGGACTGCTCTACGAGCAGTACTTC. The encoded protein is CASSEGLLYEQYF.